Listed below are T cell receptor beta chains from one sample, sequenced in a study of T cell responses to AZD1222 COVID-19 vaccine. Only in-frame clones appear in the TCRdb table, and some are missing; sequencing was by immunoSEQ multiplex PCR. The data show 150,000 to 180,000 clones, about nine tenths seen once. The sample was peripheral blood, taken after recovery from COVID-19. These receptors originate from an adult who had recovered from COVID-19. Each CDR3 is given with its conserved first and last residue. The order of the fields is V gene, clone size, CDR3 length, J gene, D gene, CDR3 protein, CDR3 DNA. A D gene is named only where the DNA matches it firmly. Rows give clone size only sometimes, using once, few, many, or a class for an expanded clone.

v_gene: TRBV5-1; abundance: -; len: 19; j_gene: TRBJ2-1; d_gene: TRBD2; CDR3aa: CASSVGLAGDFRAYNEQFF; CDR3nt: TGCGCCAGCAGCGTGGGACTAGCGGGAGATTTTCGGGCCTACAATGAGCAGTTCTTC
v_gene: TRBV28; abundance: -; len: 12; j_gene: TRBJ1-5; d_gene: -; CDR3aa: CASSSTNQPQHF; CDR3nt: TGTGCCAGCAGTTCGACTAATCAGCCCCAGCATTTT
v_gene: TRBV5-6; abundance: -; len: 15; j_gene: TRBJ1-1; d_gene: -; CDR3aa: CASSFGVLGNTEAFF; CDR3nt: TGTGCCAGCAGCTTCGGGGTCCTTGGGAACACTGAAGCTTTCTTT
v_gene: TRBV24-1; abundance: -; len: 16; j_gene: TRBJ2-2; d_gene: TRBD1; CDR3aa: CATSQPGQGAAGELFF; CDR3nt: TGTGCCACCAGTCAACCGGGACAGGGGGCGGCCGGGGAGCTGTTTTTT
v_gene: TRBV14; abundance: -; len: 13; j_gene: TRBJ2-4; d_gene: -; CDR3aa: CASSQDVSRFQYF; CDR3nt: TGTGCCAGCAGCCAAGATGTCAGTAGGTTTCAGTACTTC
v_gene: TRBV6-2/TRBV6-3; abundance: -; len: 17; j_gene: TRBJ1-2; d_gene: -; CDR3aa: CASSYLAGNMKDYGYTF; CDR3nt: TGTGCCAGCAGTTACCTGGCAGGGAATATGAAGGACTATGGCTACACCTTC
v_gene: TRBV7-2; abundance: -; len: 14; j_gene: TRBJ2-5; d_gene: TRBD2; CDR3aa: CASSILAGGETQYF; CDR3nt: TGTGCCAGCAGCATACTAGCGGGGGGGGAGACCCAGTACTTC
v_gene: TRBV12-2; abundance: -; len: 21; j_gene: TRBJ2-7; d_gene: -; CDR3aa: CASRPQRGLAGGILFSYEQYF; CDR3nt: TGTGCAAGTCGCCCCCAACGGGGGCTAGCGGGAGGGATCCTTTTCTCCTACGAGCAGTACTTC
v_gene: TRBV6-4; abundance: -; len: 13; j_gene: TRBJ2-1; d_gene: -; CDR3aa: CASSDGPAREQFF; CDR3nt: TGTGCCAGCAGTGACGGGCCCGCGAGGGAGCAGTTCTTC
v_gene: TRBV6-5; abundance: -; len: 14; j_gene: TRBJ2-5; d_gene: TRBD2; CDR3aa: CASTLASPQETQYF; CDR3nt: TGTGCCAGCACACTAGCGTCGCCCCAAGAGACCCAGTACTTC
v_gene: TRBV6-2/TRBV6-3; abundance: -; len: 14; j_gene: TRBJ2-7; d_gene: -; CDR3aa: CASSYSLKVYEQYF; CDR3nt: TGTGCCAGCAGCTATTCCCTAAAGGTTTACGAGCAGTACTTC
v_gene: TRBV6-5; abundance: -; len: 13; j_gene: TRBJ1-1; d_gene: -; CDR3aa: CASRKQGSREAFF; CDR3nt: TGTGCCAGCAGAAAACAGGGAAGCCGGGAAGCTTTCTTT
v_gene: TRBV20-1; abundance: -; len: 11; j_gene: TRBJ2-7; d_gene: -; CDR3aa: CSASGIYEQYF; CDR3nt: TGCAGTGCCTCGGGGATCTACGAGCAGTACTTC
v_gene: TRBV2; abundance: -; len: 13; j_gene: TRBJ2-3; d_gene: -; CDR3aa: CASSGRGIDTQYF; CDR3nt: TGTGCCAGCAGTGGTCGAGGGATAGATACGCAGTATTTT
v_gene: TRBV5-1; abundance: -; len: 15; j_gene: TRBJ1-1; d_gene: -; CDR3aa: CASSWQGAGNTEAFF; CDR3nt: TGCGCCAGCAGTTGGCAAGGGGCTGGAAACACTGAAGCTTTCTTT
v_gene: TRBV10-3; abundance: -; len: 13; j_gene: TRBJ1-1; d_gene: -; CDR3aa: CAISESWDPEAFF; CDR3nt: TGTGCCATCAGTGAGTCTTGGGACCCTGAAGCTTTCTTT
v_gene: TRBV9; abundance: -; len: 14; j_gene: TRBJ1-1; d_gene: TRBD1; CDR3aa: CASGPGTANTEAFF; CDR3nt: TGTGCCAGCGGTCCCGGGACAGCTAACACTGAAGCTTTCTTT
v_gene: TRBV10-3; abundance: -; len: 16; j_gene: TRBJ2-3; d_gene: TRBD2; CDR3aa: CAISPQRGGVADTQYF; CDR3nt: TGTGCCATCAGTCCCCAGCGGGGCGGGGTGGCAGATACGCAGTATTTT
v_gene: TRBV9; abundance: -; len: 8; j_gene: TRBJ1-2; d_gene: -; CDR3aa: CASTNVAF; CDR3nt: TGTGCCAGCACTAACGTGGCCTTC
v_gene: TRBV11-2; abundance: -; len: 17; j_gene: TRBJ2-1; d_gene: TRBD2; CDR3aa: CASSWGVAGGLDNEQFF; CDR3nt: TGTGCCAGCAGCTGGGGCGTAGCGGGAGGGCTTGACAATGAGCAGTTCTTC
v_gene: TRBV2; abundance: -; len: 15; j_gene: TRBJ2-3; d_gene: -; CDR3aa: CASREIVIASDTQYF; CDR3nt: TGTGCCAGCAGGGAAATAGTTATCGCGTCAGATACGCAGTATTTT
v_gene: TRBV5-1; abundance: -; len: 13; j_gene: TRBJ2-5; d_gene: -; CDR3aa: CASSSGGAETQYF; CDR3nt: TGCGCCAGCAGTTCAGGGGGGGCAGAGACCCAGTACTTC
v_gene: TRBV7-2; abundance: -; len: 13; j_gene: TRBJ2-4; d_gene: -; CDR3aa: CASSWDGQNIQYF; CDR3nt: TGTGCCAGCAGCTGGGACGGACAAAACATTCAGTACTTC
v_gene: TRBV5-4; abundance: -; len: 14; j_gene: TRBJ2-7; d_gene: -; CDR3aa: CASSSYGSSYEQYF; CDR3nt: TGTGCCAGCAGCTCATACGGAAGCTCCTACGAGCAGTACTTC
v_gene: TRBV10-3; abundance: once; len: 14; j_gene: TRBJ1-1; d_gene: -; CDR3aa: CAIRGTTPNTEAFF; CDR3nt: TGTGCCATCAGAGGGACGACCCCCAACACTGAAGCTTTCTTT
v_gene: TRBV6-5; abundance: -; len: 14; j_gene: TRBJ2-7; d_gene: -; CDR3aa: CASSYSTATYEQYF; CDR3nt: TGTGCCAGCAGTTACTCGACAGCGACCTACGAGCAGTACTTC
v_gene: TRBV7-3; abundance: -; len: 13; j_gene: TRBJ2-1; d_gene: TRBD2; CDR3aa: CASSAGEGYEQFF; CDR3nt: TGTGCCAGCAGCGCCGGGGAGGGTTATGAGCAGTTCTTC